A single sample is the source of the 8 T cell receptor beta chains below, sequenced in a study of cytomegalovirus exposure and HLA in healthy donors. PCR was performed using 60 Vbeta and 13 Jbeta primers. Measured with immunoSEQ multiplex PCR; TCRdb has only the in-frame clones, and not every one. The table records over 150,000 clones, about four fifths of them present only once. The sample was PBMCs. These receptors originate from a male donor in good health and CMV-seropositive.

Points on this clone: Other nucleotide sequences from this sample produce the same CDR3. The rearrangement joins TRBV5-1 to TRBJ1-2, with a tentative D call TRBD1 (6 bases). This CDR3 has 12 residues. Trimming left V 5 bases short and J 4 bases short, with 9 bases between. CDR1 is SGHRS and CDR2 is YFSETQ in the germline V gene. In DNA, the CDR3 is TGCGCCAGCAGTCCGGACAGCTATGGCTACACCTTC. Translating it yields CASSPDSYGYTF.

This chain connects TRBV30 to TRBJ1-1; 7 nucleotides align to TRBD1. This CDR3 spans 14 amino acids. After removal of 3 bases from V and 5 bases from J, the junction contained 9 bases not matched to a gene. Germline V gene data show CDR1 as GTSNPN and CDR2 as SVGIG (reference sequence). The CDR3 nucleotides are TGTGCCTGGAGAATCCAACAGGGGATTACTGAAGCTTTCTTT. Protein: CAWRIQQGITEAFF.

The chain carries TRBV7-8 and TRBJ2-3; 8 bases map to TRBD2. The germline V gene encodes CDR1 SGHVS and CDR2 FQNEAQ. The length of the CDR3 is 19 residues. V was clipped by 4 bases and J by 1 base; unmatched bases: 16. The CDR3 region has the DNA TGTGCCAGCAGCTCTTCCTCTGGGGGCGGGACTAGTCGCACAGATACGCAGTATTTT. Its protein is CASSSSSGGGTSRTDTQYF.

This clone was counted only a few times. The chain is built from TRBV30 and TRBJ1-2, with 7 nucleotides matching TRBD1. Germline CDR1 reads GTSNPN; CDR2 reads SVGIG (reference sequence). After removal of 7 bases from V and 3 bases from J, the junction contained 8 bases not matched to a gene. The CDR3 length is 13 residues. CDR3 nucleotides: TGTGCCTATAGGCCAGGACAGGACTATGGCTACACCTTC. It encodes CAYRPGQDYGYTF.

The CDR3 reads CASSEGGERAFF. The DNA for the CDR3 is TGCGCCAGCAGTGAAGGTGGGGAGAGGGCTTTCTTT. The chain has TRBV10-2 and TRBJ1-1; D is ambiguous. Trimming stripped 3 bases from V and 11 bases from J, with 13 bases between. The CDR3 sequence is 12 residues long. Per germline, CDR1 WSHSY and CDR2 SAAADI.

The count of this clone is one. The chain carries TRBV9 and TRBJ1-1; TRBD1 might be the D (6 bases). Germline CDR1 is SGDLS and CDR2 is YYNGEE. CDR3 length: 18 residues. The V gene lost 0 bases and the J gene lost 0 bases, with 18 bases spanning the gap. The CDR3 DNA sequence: TGTGCCAGCAGCGTAGCGAGTCAGGGGCACCACTTGAACACTGAAGCTTTCTTT. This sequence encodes CASSVASQGHHLNTEAFF. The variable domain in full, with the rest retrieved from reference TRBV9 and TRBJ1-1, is DSGVTQTPKHLITATGQRVTLRCSPRSGDLSVYWYQQSLDQGLQFLIQYYNGEERAKGNILERFSAQQFPDLHSELNLSSLELGDSALYFCASSVASQGHHLNTEAFFGQGTRLTVV.

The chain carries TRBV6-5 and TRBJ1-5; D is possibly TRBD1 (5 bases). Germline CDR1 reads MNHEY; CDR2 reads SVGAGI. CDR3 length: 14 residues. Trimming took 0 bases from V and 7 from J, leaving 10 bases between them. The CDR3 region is CASSYSGGAQPQHF. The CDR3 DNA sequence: TGTGCCAGCAGTTACTCAGGAGGGGCGCAGCCCCAGCATTTT.

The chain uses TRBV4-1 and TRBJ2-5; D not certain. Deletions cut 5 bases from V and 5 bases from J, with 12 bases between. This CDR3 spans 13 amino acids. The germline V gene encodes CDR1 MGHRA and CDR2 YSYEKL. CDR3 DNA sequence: TGCGCCAGCAGCTTAGTTGTTCCGGAGACCCAGTACTTC. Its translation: CASSLVVPETQYF.